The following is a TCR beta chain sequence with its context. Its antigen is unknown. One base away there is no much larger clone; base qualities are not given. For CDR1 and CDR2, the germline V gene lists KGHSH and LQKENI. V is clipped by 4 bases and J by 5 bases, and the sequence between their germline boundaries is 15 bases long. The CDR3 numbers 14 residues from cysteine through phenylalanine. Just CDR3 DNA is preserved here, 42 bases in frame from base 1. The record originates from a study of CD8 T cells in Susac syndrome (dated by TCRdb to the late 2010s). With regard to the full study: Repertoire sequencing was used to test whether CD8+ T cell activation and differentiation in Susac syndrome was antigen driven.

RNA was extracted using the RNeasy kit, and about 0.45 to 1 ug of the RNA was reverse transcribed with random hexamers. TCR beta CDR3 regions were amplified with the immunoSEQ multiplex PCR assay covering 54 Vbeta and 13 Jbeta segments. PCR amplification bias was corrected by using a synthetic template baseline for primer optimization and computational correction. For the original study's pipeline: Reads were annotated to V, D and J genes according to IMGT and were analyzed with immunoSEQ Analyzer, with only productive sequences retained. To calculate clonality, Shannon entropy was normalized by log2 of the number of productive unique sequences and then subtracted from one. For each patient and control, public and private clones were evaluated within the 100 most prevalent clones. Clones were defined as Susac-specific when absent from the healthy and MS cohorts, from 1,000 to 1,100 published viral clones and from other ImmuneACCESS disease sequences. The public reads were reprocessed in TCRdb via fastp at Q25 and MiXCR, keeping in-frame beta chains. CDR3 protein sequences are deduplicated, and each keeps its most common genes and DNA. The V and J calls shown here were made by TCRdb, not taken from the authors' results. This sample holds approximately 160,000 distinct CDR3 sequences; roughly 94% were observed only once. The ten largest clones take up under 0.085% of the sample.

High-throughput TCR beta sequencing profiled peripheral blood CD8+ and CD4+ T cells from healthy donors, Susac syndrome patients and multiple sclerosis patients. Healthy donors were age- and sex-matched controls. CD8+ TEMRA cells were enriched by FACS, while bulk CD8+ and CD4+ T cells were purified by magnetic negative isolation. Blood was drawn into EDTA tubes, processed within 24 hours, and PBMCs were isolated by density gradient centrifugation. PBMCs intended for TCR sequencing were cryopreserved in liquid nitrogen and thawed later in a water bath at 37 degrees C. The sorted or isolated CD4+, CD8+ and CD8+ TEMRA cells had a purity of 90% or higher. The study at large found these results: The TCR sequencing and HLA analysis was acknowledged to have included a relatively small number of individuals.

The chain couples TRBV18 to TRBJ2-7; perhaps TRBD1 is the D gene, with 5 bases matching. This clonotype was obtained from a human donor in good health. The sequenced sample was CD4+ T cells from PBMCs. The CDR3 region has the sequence CASSQDTVLNEQYF. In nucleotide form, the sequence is TGTGCCAGCTCACAGGACACGGTCTTAAACGAGCAGTACTTC.